This is a list of T cell receptor beta chains from one sample in a study. A single record per CDR3 protein comes from TCRdb applying MiXCR to the 5' RACE reads. The sample has thousands of distinct CDR3 sequences, around 66% seen once. The sample was memory CD4+ T cells sorted from a lymph node. The receptors were sampled from a female donor with breast cancer. The CDR3 runs from the conserved cysteine through the conserved F or W. D genes are given only for firm matches. Clone size is not always given. Where it is, it says once, few, many or a class for expanded clones.

abundance	d_gene	v_gene	j_gene	CDR3aa	CDR3nt
NA	TRBD1	TRBV18	TRBJ2-3	CASSPRRDRVTDTQYF	TGTGCCAGCTCACCACGCCGGGACAGGGTAACAGATACGCAGTATTTT
NA	TRBD2	TRBV29-1	TRBJ2-5	CSVGLAGGPETQYF	TGCAGCGTGGGACTAGCGGGGGGGCCGGAGACCCAGTACTTC
NA	TRBD2	TRBV5-4	TRBJ2-1	CASSRTSDMEQFF	TGCGCCAGCAGTAGGACTAGCGACATGGAGCAGTTCTTC
few	NA	TRBV15	TRBJ1-6	CATSSGERSPLHF	TGTGCCACCAGTTCCGGCGAACGTTCACCCCTCCACTTT
few	NA	TRBV11-2	TRBJ1-5	CASSLDLSHNQPQHF	TGTGCCAGCAGCTTAGACCTTTCTCACAATCAGCCCCAGCATTTT
NA	TRBD1	TRBV6-4	TRBJ1-6	CASSEQGVDSPLHF	TGTGCCAGCAGTGAACAGGGGGTAGATTCACCCCTCCACTTT
NA	TRBD1	TRBV6-5	TRBJ1-5	CASSPRGTGPKPQHF	TGTGCCAGCAGCCCCCGGGGGACAGGCCCCAAGCCCCAGCATTTT
NA	TRBD2	TRBV20-1	TRBJ2-5	CSARNSAGVETQYF	TGCAGTGCTCGAAACTCAGCGGGAGTAGAGACCCAGTACTTC
NA	TRBD2	TRBV12-3/TRBV12-4	TRBJ2-1	CASGLLAPGVNEQFF	TGTGCTAGTGGCCTACTAGCGCCGGGGGTCAATGAGCAGTTCTTC
NA	NA	TRBV6-5	TRBJ1-3	CASRPVGTGNTIYF	TGTGCCAGCAGACCCGTCGGCACTGGAAACACCATATATTTT
NA	NA	TRBV20-1	TRBJ1-2	CSAYPPQGDDYGYTF	TGCAGTGCTTATCCCCCGCAGGGCGATGACTATGGCTACACCTTC
NA	TRBD1	TRBV28	TRBJ1-6	CASSLGSGGGSPLHF	TGTGCCAGCAGTTTGGGTTCAGGGGGCGGATCACCCCTCCACTTT
NA	NA	TRBV20-1	TRBJ2-7	CSAQKGPSPHEQYF	TGCAGTGCCCAGAAGGGACCATCTCCTCACGAGCAGTACTTC
NA	TRBD2	TRBV5-1	TRBJ2-7	CASSLEPSGGLKIYEQYF	TGCGCCAGCAGCTTGGAGCCTAGCGGGGGGCTCAAAATCTACGAGCAGTACTTC
NA	TRBD2	TRBV20-1	TRBJ2-3	CSASVGGDTQYF	TGCAGTGCTAGCGTGGGAGGGGATACGCAGTATTTT
NA	TRBD1	TRBV7-6	TRBJ1-2	CASSHGTGHGYTF	TGTGCCAGCAGCCACGGGACAGGGCACGGCTACACCTTC
NA	NA	TRBV7-2	TRBJ2-3	CASSFYTATRDAQYF	TGTGCCAGCAGCTTCTACACAGCGACCCGGGATGCGCAGTATTTT
few	NA	TRBV27	TRBJ1-1	CASSFTQSNTEAFF	TGTGCCAGCAGCTTTACACAGTCGAACACTGAAGCTTTCTTT
NA	TRBD2	TRBV4-1	TRBJ2-1	CASSQLAGAGKHNEQFF	TGCGCCAGCAGCCAACTAGCGGGGGCCGGTAAACACAATGAGCAGTTCTTC
few	TRBD1	TRBV20-1	TRBJ1-2	CSAMDRATYGYTF	TGCAGTGCTATGGACAGGGCCACCTATGGCTACACCTTC
NA	NA	TRBV6-5	TRBJ1-1	CASSYDRYAAFF	TGTGCCAGCAGTTACGACAGGTATGCAGCTTTCTTT
few	TRBD1	TRBV20-1	TRBJ1-2	CSARKGGQGGDGYTF	TGCAGTGCCCGAAAGGGGGGACAGGGAGGAGATGGCTACACCTTC
NA	NA	TRBV12-3/TRBV12-4	TRBJ1-2	CASSLSGPNYGYTF	TGTGCCAGCAGTTTAAGTGGGCCTAACTATGGCTACACCTTC
few	TRBD1	TRBV4-1	TRBJ1-2	CASSQDGTGFDGYTF	TGCGCCAGCAGCCAGGACGGGACAGGGTTCGATGGCTACACCTTC
NA	NA	TRBV20-1	TRBJ1-1	CSALVPLGNTEAFF	TGCAGTGCTCTCGTCCCCCTGGGGAACACTGAAGCTTTCTTT
NA	NA	TRBV10-2	TRBJ1-1	CASSELGDTEAFF	TGCGCCAGCAGTGAATTGGGAGACACTGAAGCTTTCTTT
NA	NA	TRBV10-3	TRBJ1-5	CAISDGGHDQPQHF	TGTGCCATCAGTGATGGGGGGCACGATCAGCCCCAGCATTTT
few	NA	TRBV12-3/TRBV12-4	TRBJ2-1	CASSFNSVIVNEQFF	TGTGCCAGCAGTTTTAATTCGGTTATCGTCAATGAGCAGTTCTTC
NA	TRBD2	TRBV5-1	TRBJ2-1	CASRLAGGTYNEQFF	TGCGCCAGCAGGTTAGCGGGAGGGACATACAATGAGCAGTTCTTC
NA	TRBD2	TRBV20-1	TRBJ2-1	CSARDLASGVSSYNEQFF	TGCAGTGCTAGAGATCTGGCTAGCGGGGTAAGCTCCTACAATGAGCAGTTCTTC
NA	NA	TRBV29-1	TRBJ2-1	CSVERWENNEQFF	TGCAGCGTTGAAAGGTGGGAAAACAATGAGCAGTTCTTC
few	TRBD2	TRBV7-6	TRBJ2-1	CASSSTGTSGRAGNNEQFF	TGTGCCAGCAGCTCGACCGGGACTAGCGGGAGGGCCGGTAACAATGAGCAGTTCTTC
NA	NA	TRBV6-2/TRBV6-3	TRBJ2-7	CASSYGPSDYRGF	TGTGCCAGCAGTTACGGACCTTCGGACTACCGTGGGTTC
NA	TRBD1	TRBV20-1	TRBJ1-6	CSATGAGGFKVDSPLHF	TGCAGTGCTACCGGGGCAGGGGGCTTCAAGGTAGATTCACCCCTCCACTTT
NA	NA	TRBV4-2	TRBJ2-1	CASSQESVDEQFF	TGTGCCAGCAGCCAAGAAAGTGTTGATGAGCAGTTCTTC
NA	TRBD2	TRBV5-5	TRBJ2-5	CASSWGSGYQETQYF	TGTGCCAGCAGCTGGGGTAGCGGGTACCAAGAGACCCAGTACTTC
NA	NA	TRBV20-1	TRBJ1-5	CSARDPGRLSNQPQHF	TGCAGTGCTAGAGATCCGGGACGGCTTAGCAATCAGCCCCAGCATTTT
NA	NA	TRBV15	TRBJ2-1	CATSRDIGVPKQFF	TGTGCCACCAGCAGAGATATCGGGGTACCCAAGCAGTTCTTC
few	TRBD2	TRBV12-3/TRBV12-4	TRBJ2-5	CASSRGGVQETQYF	TGTGCCAGCAGCCGCGGGGGGGTCCAAGAGACCCAGTACTTC
NA	TRBD2	TRBV11-2	TRBJ2-2	CASSPAGANTGALFF	TGTGCCAGCAGTCCAGCGGGGGCGAACACCGGGGCGCTGTTTTTT
few	NA	TRBV12-3/TRBV12-4	TRBJ1-5	CASSLNRDRNQPQHF	TGTGCCAGCAGTTTAAACAGGGATCGCAATCAGCCCCAGCATTTT
NA	TRBD1	TRBV6-5	TRBJ2-6	CASSYIGFWDRGNKSGANVLTF	TGTGCCAGCAGTTACATCGGCTTTTGGGACAGGGGGAATAAGTCTGGGGCCAACGTCCTGACTTTC
NA	NA	TRBV7-8	TRBJ2-3	CASSLMSPSIDTQYF	TGTGCCAGCAGCTTAATGTCCCCTAGCATAGATACGCAGTATTTT
few	NA	TRBV5-1	TRBJ1-1	CASSLGGTNTEAFF	TGCGCCAGCAGCTTGGGCGGGACGAACACTGAAGCTTTCTTT
once	TRBD1	TRBV7-3	TRBJ1-1	CASSLRTGTEAFF	TGTGCCAGCAGCTTACGGACAGGCACTGAAGCTTTCTTT
NA	TRBD2	TRBV11-2	TRBJ2-1	CASRDSGGEGEQFF	TGTGCCAGCAGGGATAGCGGGGGAGAGGGCGAGCAGTTCTTC
NA	NA	TRBV5-1	TRBJ2-1	CASSRARESSYNGQFF	TGCGCCAGCAGCCGGGCCCGGGAGAGCTCCTACAATGGGCAGTTCTTC
NA	NA	TRBV7-5	TRBJ1-5	CISVPEARGPIMGWNQPQHF	NA
NA	NA	TRBV5-1	TRBJ2-5	CASSASSRETQYF	TGCGCCAGCAGTGCCTCGAGCCGGGAGACCCAGTACTTC
NA	NA	TRBV11-3	TRBJ2-7	CASSLRTHRGDYYEQYF	TGTGCCAGCAGCTTACGAACACACAGGGGGGACTACTACGAGCAGTACTTC
few	NA	TRBV5-1	TRBJ2-7	CASSAGRTYEQYF	TGCGCCAGCAGCGCCGGGAGAACCTACGAGCAGTACTTC
NA	TRBD2	TRBV5-1	TRBJ2-7	CASSLGLAELYEQYF	TGCGCCAGCAGCCTAGGACTAGCGGAGCTTTACGAGCAGTACTTC
NA	NA	TRBV20-1	TRBJ1-6	CSAPRSGRINNSPLHF	TGCAGTGCCCCCCGGTCAGGACGGATTAATAATTCACCCCTCCACTTT
NA	NA	TRBV4-2	TRBJ2-3	CASSQGPGTDTQYF	TGTGCCAGCAGCCAGGGTCCTGGCACAGATACGCAGTATTTT
NA	NA	TRBV30	TRBJ1-6	CAWTTATNSPLHF	TGTGCCTGGACAACAGCTACCAATTCACCCCTCCACTTT
NA	NA	TRBV2	TRBJ1-2	CASSDQGLNGYTF	TGTGCCAGCAGCGACCAGGGGCTTAATGGCTACACCTTC
NA	NA	TRBV4-1	TRBJ1-2	CASSQVRSYGYTF	TGCGCCAGCAGCCAAGTTCGGAGCTATGGCTACACCTTC